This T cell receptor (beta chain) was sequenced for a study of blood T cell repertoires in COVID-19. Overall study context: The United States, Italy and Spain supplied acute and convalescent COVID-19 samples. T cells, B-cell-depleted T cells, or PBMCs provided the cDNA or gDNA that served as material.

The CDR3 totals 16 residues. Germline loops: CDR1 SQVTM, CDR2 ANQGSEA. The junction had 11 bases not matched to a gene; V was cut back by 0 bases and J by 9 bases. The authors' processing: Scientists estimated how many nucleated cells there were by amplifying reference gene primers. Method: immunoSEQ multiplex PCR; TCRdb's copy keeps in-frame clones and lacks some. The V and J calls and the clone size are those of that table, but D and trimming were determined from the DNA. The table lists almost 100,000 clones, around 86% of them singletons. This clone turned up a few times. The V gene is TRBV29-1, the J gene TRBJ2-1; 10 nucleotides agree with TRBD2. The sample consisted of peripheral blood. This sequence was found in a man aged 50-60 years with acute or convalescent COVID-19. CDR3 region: CSVEDASGRASGEQFF. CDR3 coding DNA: TGCAGCGTTGAAGACGCGAGCGGGAGGGCCAGTGGTGAGCAGTTCTTC.